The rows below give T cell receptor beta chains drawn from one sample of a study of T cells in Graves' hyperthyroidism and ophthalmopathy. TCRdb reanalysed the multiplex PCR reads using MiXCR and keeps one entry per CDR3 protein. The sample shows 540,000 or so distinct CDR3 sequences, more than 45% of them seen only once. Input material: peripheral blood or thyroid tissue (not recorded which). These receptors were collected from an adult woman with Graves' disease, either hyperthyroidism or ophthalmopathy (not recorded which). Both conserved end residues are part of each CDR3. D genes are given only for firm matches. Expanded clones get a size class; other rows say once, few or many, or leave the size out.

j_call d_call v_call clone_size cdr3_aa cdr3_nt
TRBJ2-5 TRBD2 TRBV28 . CASSFSGTSGNPQETQYF TGTGCCAGCAGTTTTTCCGGGACTAGCGGGAATCCGCAAGAGACCCAGTACTTC
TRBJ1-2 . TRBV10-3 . CAISESVERLYGYTF TGTGCCATCAGTGAGTCGGTAGAGCGCCTCTATGGCTACACCTTC
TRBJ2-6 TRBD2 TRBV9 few CASSPRLAAYVLTF TGTGCCAGCAGCCCTCGCCTAGCGGCCTACGTCCTGACTTTC
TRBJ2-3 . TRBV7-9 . CASSLVSGRSTQYF TGTGCCAGCAGCTTAGTGTCTGGTCGGAGTACGCAGTATTTT
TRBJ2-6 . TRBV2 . CATRQNSGANVLTF TGTGCCACCCGACAAAACTCTGGGGCCAACGTCCTGACTTTC
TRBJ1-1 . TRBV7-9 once CASSLTGNAGVTEAFF TGTGCCAGCAGCTTAACTGGGAACGCAGGGGTCACTGAAGCTTTCTTT
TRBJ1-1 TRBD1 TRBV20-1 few CSANPRTGLNTEAFF TGCAGTGCTAACCCGCGGACAGGGCTGAACACTGAAGCTTTCTTT
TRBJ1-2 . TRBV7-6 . CASRPTGRTPSNYGYTF TGTGCCAGCAGACCCACAGGGCGGACACCTTCTAACTATGGCTACACCTTC
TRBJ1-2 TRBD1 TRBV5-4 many CASSSGGAYGYTF TGTGCCAGCAGTTCAGGGGGCGCGTATGGCTACACCTTC
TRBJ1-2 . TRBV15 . CATSSRLVAGDGYTF TGTGCCACCAGCAGCCGCCTCGTGGCCGGAGATGGCTACACCTTC
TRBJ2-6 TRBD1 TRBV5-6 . CASSPTGGHFDGANVLTF TGTGCCAGCAGCCCCACAGGGGGCCATTTCGATGGGGCCAACGTCCTGACTTTC
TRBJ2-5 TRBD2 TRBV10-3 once CAIRDSGVNTQYF TGTGCCATCAGAGATAGCGGGGTGAACACCCAGTACTTC
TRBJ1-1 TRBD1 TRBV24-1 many CAISPGTGGTEAFF TGTGCCATATCCCCCGGGACAGGGGGCACTGAAGCTTTCTTT
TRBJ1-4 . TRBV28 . CASSSGSANEKLFF TGTGCCAGCAGTTCAGGGTCGGCTAATGAAAAACTGTTTTTT
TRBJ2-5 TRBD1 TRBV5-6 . CASSVTGVQETQYF TGTGCCAGCAGTGTGACAGGGGTCCAAGAGACCCAGTACTTC
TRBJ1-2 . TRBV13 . CASSSQGRGDGYTF TGTGCCAGCAGCTCCCAGGGTCGGGGCGACGGCTACACCTTC
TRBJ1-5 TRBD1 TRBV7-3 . CASSSGQGWPQPQHF TGTGCCAGCAGCTCAGGACAGGGGTGGCCGCAGCCCCAGCATTTT
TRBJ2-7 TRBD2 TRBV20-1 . CSATGLANTYEQYF TGCAGTGCCACGGGACTAGCAAACACCTACGAGCAGTACTTC
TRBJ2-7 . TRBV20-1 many CSAKLSGYEQYF TGCAGTGCGAAGCTATCGGGGTACGAGCAGTACTTC
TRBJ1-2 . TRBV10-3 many CAISDPTPTGGYYGYTF TGTGCCATCAGTGACCCTACCCCGACAGGAGGGTACTATGGCTACACCTTC
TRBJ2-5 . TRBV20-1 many CRGGPDRETQYF TGCAGAGGAGGGCCGGATCGTGAGACCCAGTACTTC
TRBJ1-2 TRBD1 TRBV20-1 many CSARDRKELQGDGYTF TGCAGTGCTAGAGATCGAAAAGAACTGCAGGGGGATGGCTACACCTTC
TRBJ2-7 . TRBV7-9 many CASTPRREDEQYF TGTGCCAGCACCCCCCGGAGGGAGGACGAGCAGTACTTC
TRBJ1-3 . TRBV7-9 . CASSVNPTEETIYF TGTGCCAGCAGCGTAAACCCGACAGAAGAGACCATATATTTT
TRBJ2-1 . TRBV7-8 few CATSDFSGSYNEQFF TGTGCCACCAGTGACTTTAGCGGCTCCTACAATGAGCAGTTCTTC
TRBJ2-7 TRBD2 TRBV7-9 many CASSKREAYEQYF TGTGCCAGCAGCAAGCGGGAGGCCTACGAGCAGTACTTC
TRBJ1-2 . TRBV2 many CATQSSPLDYGYTF TGTGCCACACAGTCGAGCCCTCTTGACTATGGCTACACCTTC
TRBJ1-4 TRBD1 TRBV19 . CASQPTQGAYEKLFF TGTGCCAGTCAGCCAACACAGGGGGCCTATGAAAAACTGTTTTTT